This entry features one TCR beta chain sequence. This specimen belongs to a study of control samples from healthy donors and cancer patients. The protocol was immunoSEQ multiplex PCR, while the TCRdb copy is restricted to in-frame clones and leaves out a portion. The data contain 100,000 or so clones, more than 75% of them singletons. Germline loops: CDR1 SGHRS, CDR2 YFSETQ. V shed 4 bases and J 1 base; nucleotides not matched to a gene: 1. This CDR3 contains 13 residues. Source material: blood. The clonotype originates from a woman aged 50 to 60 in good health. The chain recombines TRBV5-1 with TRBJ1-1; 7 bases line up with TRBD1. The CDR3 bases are TGCGCCAGCAGCCGACAGGGGAACACTGAAGCTTTCTTT. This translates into CASSRQGNTEAFF.